This TCR beta chain was recorded in a study of CD8 T cells in ankylosing spondylitis. Regarding the study as a whole: Disease-linked clones were CD8+ and relatively rare in peripheral blood. Reports say disease-linked clones showed up significantly more in matched ankylosing spondylitis synovial fluid. Previously reported in reactive arthritis synovial fluid and blood were some of the motif variants. Ankylosing spondylitis blood seemed to carry a telltale TCR beta motif made of several highly homologous variants.

This clonotype was detected ten times or more. Its matching antigen is unknown. Libraries for TCR beta were made by quantitative 5'-RACE with molecular barcodes. In TCRdb, the 5' RACE reads were re-called with MiXCR into one record per CDR3 protein. The repertoire holds about 450,000 distinct CDR3 sequences, with around 26% as singletons. Sequenced sample: blood, either unsorted or a sorted T cell fraction (not recorded which). This sequence originates from a male donor with ankylosing spondylitis.

The CDR3 nucleotides are TGTGCCAGCAGCCCCCTCCAGGGGGCCTACAATGAGCAGTTCTTC. This gives the protein CASSPLQGAYNEQFF. This chain joins TRBV3-1 and TRBJ2-1, with 7 positions matching TRBD1. CDR1 and CDR2 from the germline V gene are LGHDT and YNNKEL (reference sequence). This CDR3 comprises 15 residues. Losses at the gene ends were 4 bases for V and 2 bases for J; bases not matched to a gene: 5.